The clone carrying this T cell receptor beta chain was picked up a small number of times. The PCR made use of 60 Vbeta and 13 Jbeta primers. Profiling relied on immunoSEQ multiplex PCR, and the TCRdb table lists in-frame clones only, not all of them. This table has approximately 110,000 clones, 78% appearing once. This entry belongs to a study of cytomegalovirus exposure and HLA in healthy donors. CDR1 is SGHDT and CDR2 is YYEEEE in the germline V gene. The CDR3 covers 14 residues. Trimming at V came to 2 bases and at J to 11 bases, leaving 9 bases not matched to a gene. Unrecorded immune exposures were likely, despite nominal health at sampling.

This clonotype was obtained from a man between 40 and 49 years old in good health and CMV-seronegative. Sequencing used PBMCs. The chain couples TRBV5-6 to TRBJ2-5, with TRBD1 matching 10 bases. The CDR3 region is CASSFTGTGVEQYF. For the CDR3, the DNA is TGTGCCAGCAGCTTCACCGGGACAGGGGTGGAGCAGTACTTC.